This T cell receptor beta chain was captured in a study of blood T cell repertoires in COVID-19. This clone showed up just once. The CDR3 sequence is 15 residues long. Germline CDR1 LGHDT, CDR2 YNNKEL (reference sequence). Trimming took off 1 base at V and 6 bases at J, with 15 bases between the two ends. Using immunoSEQ multiplex PCR, the repertoire was profiled, and TCRdb retains in-frame clones only, with some absent. The sample consists of some 150,000 clones, about 87% of them appearing once. The sequence derives from a man aged 50-60 years with active COVID-19. Material for sequencing was peripheral blood. The J gene is TRBJ1-2, the V gene TRBV3-1 (or the pseudogene TRBV3-2), with a possible D match to TRBD1 (5 bases). CDR3 nucleotide sequence: TGTGCCAGCAGCCAAGGGAAAAGGGGAGGGGATGGCTACACCTTC. Translation: CASSQGKRGGDGYTF.